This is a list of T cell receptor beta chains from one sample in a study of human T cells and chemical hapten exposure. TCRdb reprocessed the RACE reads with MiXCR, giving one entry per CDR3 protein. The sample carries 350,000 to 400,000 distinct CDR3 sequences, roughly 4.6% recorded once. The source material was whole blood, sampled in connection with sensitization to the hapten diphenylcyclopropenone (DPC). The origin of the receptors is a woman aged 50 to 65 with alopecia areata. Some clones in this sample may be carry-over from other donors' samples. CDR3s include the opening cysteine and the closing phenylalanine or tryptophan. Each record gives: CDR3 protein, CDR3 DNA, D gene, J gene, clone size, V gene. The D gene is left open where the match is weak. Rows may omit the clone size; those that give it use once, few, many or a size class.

CDR3aa: CASSLDRGGETQYF
CDR3nt: TGCGCCAGCAGCCTCGACCGAGGAGGAGAGACCCAGTACTTC
d_gene: .
j_gene: TRBJ2-5
abundance: few
v_gene: TRBV5-1

CDR3aa: CASREQGDNQPQHF
CDR3nt: TGTGCCAGCAGGGAACAGGGGGACAATCAGCCCCAGCATTTT
d_gene: TRBD1
j_gene: TRBJ1-5
abundance: many
v_gene: TRBV6-1

CDR3aa: CASSWDRTSTDTQYF
CDR3nt: TGTGCCAGCAGTTGGGACAGGACTAGCACAGATACGCAGTATTTT
d_gene: TRBD1
j_gene: TRBJ2-3
abundance: many
v_gene: TRBV28

CDR3aa: CASGLMAQHTEKLFF
CDR3nt: TGTGCTAGTGGTTTGATGGCCCAGCATACTGAAAAACTGTTTTTT
d_gene: .
j_gene: TRBJ1-4
abundance: .
v_gene: TRBV12-5

CDR3aa: CAISEPSLAGYQETQYF
CDR3nt: TGTGCCATCAGTGAGCCGTCACTAGCGGGGTACCAAGAGACCCAGTACTTC
d_gene: TRBD2
j_gene: TRBJ2-5
abundance: many
v_gene: TRBV10-3

CDR3aa: CASRPGTVNSNSPLHF
CDR3nt: TGTGCCAGCAGGCCGGGGACAGTGAATTCCAATTCACCCCTCCACTTT
d_gene: TRBD1
j_gene: TRBJ1-6
abundance: few
v_gene: TRBV12-3/TRBV12-4

CDR3aa: CSARLGGGPTDTQYF
CDR3nt: TGCAGTGCTAGGCTCGGTGGGGGGCCCACAGATACGCAGTATTTT
d_gene: .
j_gene: TRBJ2-3
abundance: many
v_gene: TRBV20-1

CDR3aa: CASSYSSAGGIQPQHF
CDR3nt: TGTGCCAGCAGTTACTCGTCGGCAGGGGGAATTCAGCCCCAGCATTTT
d_gene: TRBD1
j_gene: TRBJ1-5
abundance: few
v_gene: TRBV6-2/TRBV6-3

CDR3aa: CASSLGLAGLWNTGELFF
CDR3nt: TGTGCCAGCAGCTTAGGACTAGCGGGACTATGGAACACCGGGGAGCTGTTTTTT
d_gene: TRBD2
j_gene: TRBJ2-2
abundance: few
v_gene: TRBV7-8

CDR3aa: CASSFRLAGGTDTQYF
CDR3nt: TGTGCCAGCAGCTTTCGACTAGCGGGGGGCACAGATACGCAGTATTTT
d_gene: TRBD2
j_gene: TRBJ2-3
abundance: few
v_gene: TRBV7-6

CDR3aa: CASSPGSYRVDYEQYF
CDR3nt: TGTGCCAGCAGTCCCGGGAGTTACAGGGTGGACTACGAGCAGTACTTC
d_gene: .
j_gene: TRBJ2-7
abundance: many
v_gene: TRBV21-1

CDR3aa: CASSLAVSTEETQYF
CDR3nt: TGTGCCAGCAGCTTAGCGGTGTCTACCGAAGAGACCCAGTACTTC
d_gene: .
j_gene: TRBJ2-5
abundance: few
v_gene: TRBV7-2

CDR3aa: CASSQGRPSTDTQYF
CDR3nt: TGTGCCAGCAGCCAAGGGCGCCCTAGCACAGATACGCAGTATTTT
d_gene: .
j_gene: TRBJ2-3
abundance: many
v_gene: TRBV7-2

CDR3aa: CSALPLHRGRFGGYTF
CDR3nt: TGCAGTGCACTTCCATTGCACCGGGGCCGCTTCGGGGGCTACACCTTC
d_gene: .
j_gene: TRBJ1-2
abundance: few
v_gene: TRBV20-1

CDR3aa: CASSRTSRFAYEQYF
CDR3nt: TGTGCCAGCAGCAGGACTTCCCGCTTCGCCTACGAGCAGTACTTC
d_gene: .
j_gene: TRBJ2-7
abundance: .
v_gene: TRBV3-1

CDR3aa: CSARGRGEGYTF
CDR3nt: TGCAGTGCTAGAGGACGAGGGGAAGGCTACACCTTC
d_gene: .
j_gene: TRBJ1-2
abundance: .
v_gene: TRBV20-1

CDR3aa: CASSFDPEETQYF
CDR3nt: TGTGCCAGCAGCTTCGACCCGGAGGAGACCCAGTACTTC
d_gene: .
j_gene: TRBJ2-5
abundance: many
v_gene: TRBV7-9

CDR3aa: CASSLGDSRNEQFF
CDR3nt: TGCGCCAGCAGCTTGGGGGACAGCCGCAATGAGCAGTTCTTC
d_gene: TRBD1
j_gene: TRBJ2-1
abundance: many
v_gene: TRBV5-1

CDR3aa: CSVRHSSYEQYF
CDR3nt: TGCAGCGTTCGACATTCCTCCTACGAGCAGTACTTC
d_gene: .
j_gene: TRBJ2-7
abundance: many
v_gene: TRBV29-1

CDR3aa: CASSLTVGGLDNYGYTF
CDR3nt: TGTGCCAGCAGCCTTACCGTCGGGGGCCTCGATAACTATGGCTACACCTTC
d_gene: .
j_gene: TRBJ1-2
abundance: few
v_gene: TRBV7-2

CDR3aa: CASAPNGGDEPQHF
CDR3nt: TGTGCCAGCGCTCCCAACGGGGGGGACGAGCCCCAGCATTTT
d_gene: .
j_gene: TRBJ1-5
abundance: many
v_gene: TRBV9

CDR3aa: CASSQTGGHEQYF
CDR3nt: TGTGCCAGCAGCCAGACAGGGGGACACGAGCAGTACTTC
d_gene: TRBD1
j_gene: TRBJ2-7
abundance: many
v_gene: TRBV5-6

CDR3aa: CSAGGTSGAYEQYF
CDR3nt: TGCAGTGCCGGCGGCACTTCGGGGGCCTACGAGCAGTACTTC
d_gene: .
j_gene: TRBJ2-7
abundance: many
v_gene: TRBV20-1

CDR3aa: CASSMVGPRNEQFF
CDR3nt: TGTGCCAGCAGTATGGTGGGGCCTCGGAATGAGCAGTTCTTC
d_gene: .
j_gene: TRBJ2-1
abundance: many
v_gene: TRBV6-5

CDR3aa: CSARQLGEKLFF
CDR3nt: TGCAGTGCTAGACAGCTTGGGGAAAAACTGTTTTTT
d_gene: .
j_gene: TRBJ1-4
abundance: many
v_gene: TRBV20-1

CDR3aa: CASSGTLNTGELFF
CDR3nt: TGTGCCAGCAGCGGGACCCTGAACACCGGGGAGCTGTTTTTT
d_gene: .
j_gene: TRBJ2-2
abundance: .
v_gene: TRBV6-5

CDR3aa: CASRPGAGETQYF
CDR3nt: TGTGCCAGCAGGCCGGGTGCAGGGGAGACCCAGTACTTC
d_gene: .
j_gene: TRBJ2-5
abundance: many
v_gene: TRBV6-6

CDR3aa: CASSVGQSYEQYF
CDR3nt: TGTGCCAGCAGCGTCGGACAGTCCTACGAGCAGTACTTC
d_gene: .
j_gene: TRBJ2-7
abundance: .
v_gene: TRBV9

CDR3aa: CASSLGTDSFYGYTF
CDR3nt: TGTGCCAGCAGCTTAGGGACAGACAGTTTTTATGGCTACACCTTC
d_gene: .
j_gene: TRBJ1-2
abundance: .
v_gene: TRBV7-2

CDR3aa: CASSFHGFKETQYF
CDR3nt: TGTGCCAGCAGTTTTCATGGGTTCAAAGAGACCCAGTACTTC
d_gene: .
j_gene: TRBJ2-5
abundance: few
v_gene: TRBV28

CDR3aa: CASRTSYNYGYTF
CDR3nt: TGTGCCAGCCGGACCTCCTATAACTATGGCTACACCTTC
d_gene: .
j_gene: TRBJ1-2
abundance: .
v_gene: TRBV6-5

CDR3aa: CASRPTGYSGNTIYF
CDR3nt: TGTGCCAGCAGGCCAACAGGGTACTCTGGAAACACCATATATTTT
d_gene: .
j_gene: TRBJ1-3
abundance: few
v_gene: TRBV6-5

CDR3aa: CASSQVRTGPETQYF
CDR3nt: TGTGCCAGCAGCCAAGTTAGGACAGGGCCAGAGACCCAGTACTTC
d_gene: TRBD1
j_gene: TRBJ2-5
abundance: few
v_gene: TRBV3-1

CDR3aa: CASSVAVSYNEQFF
CDR3nt: TGTGCCAGCAGTGTAGCGGTATCCTACAATGAGCAGTTCTTC
d_gene: .
j_gene: TRBJ2-1
abundance: .
v_gene: TRBV12-3/TRBV12-4

CDR3aa: CASSPSPNEQFF
CDR3nt: TGTGCCAGCTCACCAAGTCCCAATGAGCAGTTCTTC
d_gene: .
j_gene: TRBJ2-1
abundance: many
v_gene: TRBV18

CDR3aa: CSARDGTGTSRYNEQFF
CDR3nt: TGCAGTGCTAGAGACGGAACCGGGACTAGCAGGTACAATGAGCAGTTCTTC
d_gene: TRBD2
j_gene: TRBJ2-1
abundance: many
v_gene: TRBV20-1

CDR3aa: CASSNREKQDTQYF
CDR3nt: TGTGCCAGCAGCAACAGGGAGAAGCAAGATACGCAGTATTTT
d_gene: .
j_gene: TRBJ2-3
abundance: .
v_gene: TRBV6-5

CDR3aa: CASASPGQGFQETQYF
CDR3nt: TGTGCTAGTGCTTCCCCCGGACAGGGGTTCCAAGAGACCCAGTACTTC
d_gene: TRBD1
j_gene: TRBJ2-5
abundance: many
v_gene: TRBV12-5

CDR3aa: CASSLEVTSGNLGRNEQFF
CDR3nt: TGTGCCAGCAGCTTAGAGGTTACTAGCGGGAATCTCGGTAGGAATGAGCAGTTCTTC
d_gene: TRBD2
j_gene: TRBJ2-1
abundance: many
v_gene: TRBV7-9

CDR3aa: CASSPRIQTYEQYF
CDR3nt: TGTGCCAGCAGTCCCCGGATCCAAACCTACGAGCAGTACTTC
d_gene: .
j_gene: TRBJ2-7
abundance: many
v_gene: TRBV28

CDR3aa: CSVDGAGVDTQYF
CDR3nt: TGCAGCGTTGATGGAGCGGGAGTGGATACGCAGTATTTT
d_gene: TRBD2
j_gene: TRBJ2-3
abundance: many
v_gene: TRBV29-1

CDR3aa: CASSLHQISVEAFF
CDR3nt: TGTGCCAGCAGTTTACATCAGATTTCTGTTGAAGCTTTCTTT
d_gene: .
j_gene: TRBJ1-1
abundance: .
v_gene: TRBV28

CDR3aa: CASLRGDVVSGELFF
CDR3nt: TGTGCCAGCCTCAGGGGGGATGTCGTCTCCGGGGAGCTGTTTTTT
d_gene: .
j_gene: TRBJ2-2
abundance: .
v_gene: TRBV6-6

CDR3aa: CATSGGVSTDTQYF
CDR3nt: TGTGCCACCAGTGGCGGGGTTAGCACAGATACGCAGTATTTT
d_gene: .
j_gene: TRBJ2-3
abundance: many
v_gene: TRBV24-1

CDR3aa: CASSQESGPYEQYF
CDR3nt: TGTGCCAGCAGCCAAGAGTCGGGCCCCTACGAGCAGTACTTC
d_gene: .
j_gene: TRBJ2-7
abundance: many
v_gene: TRBV3-1

CDR3aa: CASFHLGQDHYGYTF
CDR3nt: TGTGCCAGCTTCCACTTGGGACAGGACCACTATGGCTACACCTTC
d_gene: TRBD1
j_gene: TRBJ1-2
abundance: many
v_gene: TRBV6-5